The present T cell receptor (beta chain) was sequenced within a study of blood T cell repertoires in COVID-19. Overall study context: Specimens from acute and convalescent COVID-19 originated in the United States, Italy and Spain. Sample material is recorded as cDNA or gDNA derived from T cells, B-cell-depleted T cells, or PBMCs.

As processed by the authors: From reference gene primer amplification, estimates of nucleated cell counts were derived. The data were produced by immunoSEQ multiplex PCR, yet TCRdb's version contains in-frame clones alone and is incomplete. V and J calls and clone size are given by that table; D and trimming were obtained from the DNA. The sample has tens of thousands of clones; approximately 84% are singletons. Trimming cost V 0 bases and J 4 bases; bases outside gene matches: 7. Per germline, CDR1 LNHDA and CDR2 SQIVND (reference sequence). The CDR3 loop spans 16 amino acids. This clonotype was obtained from a man aged 45-65 years with active or convalescent COVID-19. The chain is built from TRBV19 and TRBJ1-2, with 8 bases fitting TRBD1. Sequenced: peripheral blood. The DNA of the CDR3 is TGTGCCAGTAGTATAGATCGGCAGGGGGCGTCCTATGGCTACACCTTC. Translating it yields CASSIDRQGASYGYTF.